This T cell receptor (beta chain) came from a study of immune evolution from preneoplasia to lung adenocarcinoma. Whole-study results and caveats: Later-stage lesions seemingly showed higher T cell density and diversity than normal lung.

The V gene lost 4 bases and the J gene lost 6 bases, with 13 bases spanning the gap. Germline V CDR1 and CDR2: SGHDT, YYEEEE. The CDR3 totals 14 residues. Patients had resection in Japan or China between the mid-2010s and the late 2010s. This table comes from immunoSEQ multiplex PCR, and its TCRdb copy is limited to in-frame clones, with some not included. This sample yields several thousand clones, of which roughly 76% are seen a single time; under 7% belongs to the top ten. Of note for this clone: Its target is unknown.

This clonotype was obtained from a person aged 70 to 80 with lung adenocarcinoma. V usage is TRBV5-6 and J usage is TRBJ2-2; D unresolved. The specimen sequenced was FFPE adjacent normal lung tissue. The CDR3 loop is CASSTGYLPGELFF. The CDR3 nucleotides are TGTGCCAGCAGCACGGGCTACCTTCCCGGGGAGCTGTTTTTT.